This TCR beta chain was identified in a study of Graves' ophthalmopathy and Graves' hyperthyroidism. Study-wide results and limits: Blood repertoires reportedly contained most expanded thyroid clonotypes above 0.001 frequency. With roughly 65% sensitivity and around 79% specificity, the model predicted ophthalmopathy progression.

CDR3 length: 15 residues. The V gene's germline CDR1 is SGHVS and CDR2 FQNEAQ. V was trimmed by 2 bases and J by 1 base, leaving 11 bases between them. This clonotype was detected ten times or more. The antigen remains undetermined. TCR beta CDR3 regions were amplified from RNA transcripts. The authors performed first-round RT-PCR with HTBI primers and then a second-round multiplex PCR. TCRdb analysed the multiplex PCR reads with MiXCR anew, one entry per CDR3 protein. The sample includes fewer than 400,000 distinct CDR3 sequences, 18% of them seen just once. The chain recombines TRBV7-8 with TRBJ1-1; a weak D match, TRBD1 (6 bases). Source material: peripheral blood. This clonotype was obtained from a woman between 18 and 30 years old with Graves' ophthalmopathy. The CDR3 DNA sequence: TGTGCCAGCAGCTTAATACAGGGTTCGAACACTGAAGCTTTCTTT. Protein product: CASSLIQGSNTEAFF.